These T cell receptor beta chains were read from a single sample in a study of blood T cell repertoires in COVID-19. TCRdb's table, derived via immunoSEQ multiplex PCR, lists solely in-frame clones and lacks some. The table shows a few hundred thousand clones, with 90% occurring only once. Sample: PBMCs or T cells enriched from blood (not recorded which). The receptors come from a woman aged 18-29 years with acute COVID-19. The CDR3 runs from the conserved cysteine through the conserved F or W. The D gene is left open where the match is weak. A row's size may be missing; if present it is once, few, many or a size class.

abundance: once; v_gene: TRBV5-1; d_gene: -; j_gene: TRBJ1-2; CDR3aa: CASSREMGGYGYTF; CDR3nt: TGCGCCAGCTCACGCGAGATGGGGGGCTATGGCTACACCTTC
abundance: -; v_gene: TRBV25-1; d_gene: -; j_gene: TRBJ1-6; CDR3aa: CASRGARQDFYNSPLHF; CDR3nt: TGTGCCAGCAGGGGGGCTCGACAGGATTTTTATAATTCACCCCTCCACTTT
abundance: -; v_gene: TRBV19; d_gene: -; j_gene: TRBJ2-2; CDR3aa: CASSRWGDTGELFF; CDR3nt: TGTGCCAGTAGTAGGTGGGGAGACACCGGGGAGCTGTTTTTT
abundance: once; v_gene: TRBV18; d_gene: TRBD1; j_gene: TRBJ2-7; CDR3aa: CASSPGTGPYEQYF; CDR3nt: TGTGCCAGCTCACCCGGGACAGGGCCCTACGAGCAGTACTTC
abundance: -; v_gene: TRBV21-1; d_gene: -; j_gene: TRBJ1-5; CDR3aa: CASNNREGQPQHF; CDR3nt: TGTGCCAGCAACAACAGGGAGGGTCAGCCCCAGCATTTT
abundance: -; v_gene: TRBV9; d_gene: -; j_gene: TRBJ1-1; CDR3aa: CASSVTGNSNTEAFF; CDR3nt: TGTGCCAGCAGCGTTACAGGGAATTCGAACACTGAAGCTTTCTTT
abundance: -; v_gene: TRBV19; d_gene: TRBD2; j_gene: TRBJ2-1; CDR3aa: CASSIDPFLSGRLRRVHEQFF; CDR3nt: TGTGCCAGTAGTATAGATCCGTTCCTAAGCGGGAGGTTAAGGCGGGTACATGAGCAGTTCTTC
abundance: -; v_gene: TRBV5-1; d_gene: TRBD1; j_gene: TRBJ1-1; CDR3aa: CASSPRPWTGKGTEAFF; CDR3nt: TGCGCCAGCAGCCCCAGGCCTTGGACAGGCAAAGGGACTGAAGCTTTCTTT
abundance: -; v_gene: TRBV3-1/TRBV3-2; d_gene: -; j_gene: TRBJ1-6; CDR3aa: CASSLGRGRANSPLHF; CDR3nt: TGTGCCAGCAGCCTTGGCAGGGGCCGAGCTAATTCACCCCTCCACTTT
abundance: -; v_gene: TRBV5-1; d_gene: TRBD2; j_gene: TRBJ2-5; CDR3aa: CASSLAPAGVEETQYF; CDR3nt: TGCGCCAGCAGCTTGGCACCAGCGGGAGTGGAAGAGACCCAGTACTTC
abundance: -; v_gene: TRBV28; d_gene: -; j_gene: TRBJ2-7; CDR3aa: CASSGAVESYEQYF; CDR3nt: TGTGCCAGCAGTGGAGCGGTCGAATCCTACGAGCAGTACTTC
abundance: -; v_gene: TRBV4-1; d_gene: TRBD1; j_gene: TRBJ2-1; CDR3aa: CASSLSGTGGDDEQFF; CDR3nt: TGCGCCAGCAGCCTTTCCGGGACAGGGGGCGACGATGAGCAGTTCTTC
abundance: -; v_gene: TRBV28; d_gene: TRBD2; j_gene: TRBJ2-2; CDR3aa: CASRLAENTGELFF; CDR3nt: TGTGCCAGCAGACTAGCGGAGAACACCGGGGAGCTGTTTTTT
abundance: -; v_gene: TRBV7-7; d_gene: TRBD1; j_gene: TRBJ2-1; CDR3aa: CASSPGTGPYNEQFF; CDR3nt: TGTGCTAGCAGCCCCGGGACAGGACCGTACAATGAGCAGTTCTTC
abundance: few; v_gene: TRBV2; d_gene: TRBD1; j_gene: TRBJ1-1; CDR3aa: CASSDYNRGADTEAFF; CDR3nt: TGTGCCAGCAGTGACTATAACAGGGGAGCGGACACTGAAGCTTTCTTT
abundance: -; v_gene: TRBV28; d_gene: -; j_gene: TRBJ1-2; CDR3aa: CASGQPGGYTF; CDR3nt: TGTGCCAGCGGGCAGCCGGGAGGCTACACCTTC
abundance: -; v_gene: TRBV30; d_gene: TRBD2; j_gene: TRBJ2-7; CDR3aa: CAWSLAGGRAYEQYF; CDR3nt: TGTGCCTGGAGTCTAGCGGGAGGGAGGGCCTACGAGCAGTACTTC
abundance: -; v_gene: TRBV10-3; d_gene: TRBD1; j_gene: TRBJ2-2; CDR3aa: CAITGQGAGELFF; CDR3nt: TGTGCCATCACGGGACAGGGGGCAGGGGAGCTGTTTTTT
abundance: -; v_gene: TRBV18; d_gene: -; j_gene: TRBJ1-5; CDR3aa: CASSPPESGGNQPQHF; CDR3nt: TGTGCCAGCTCACCACCGGAAAGCGGGGGCAATCAGCCCCAGCATTTT
abundance: once; v_gene: TRBV12-3/TRBV12-4; d_gene: -; j_gene: TRBJ1-1; CDR3aa: CASSLSNTEAFF; CDR3nt: TGTGCCAGCAGTTTAAGCAACACTGAAGCTTTCTTT
abundance: -; v_gene: TRBV7-9; d_gene: TRBD1; j_gene: TRBJ2-3; CDR3aa: CASSSRDRTTDTQYF; CDR3nt: TGTGCCAGCAGCTCCCGGGACAGGACAACAGATACGCAGTATTTT
abundance: once; v_gene: TRBV28; d_gene: TRBD2; j_gene: TRBJ2-4; CDR3aa: CASSPLQGTSGRGAKNIQYF; CDR3nt: TGTGCCAGCAGTCCCCTACAGGGAACTAGCGGGAGGGGGGCCAAAAACATTCAGTACTTC
abundance: once; v_gene: TRBV6-6; d_gene: -; j_gene: TRBJ2-6; CDR3aa: CASSRQVTSGANVLTF; CDR3nt: TGTGCCAGCAGTAGACAGGTAACCTCTGGGGCCAACGTCCTGACTTTC
abundance: once; v_gene: TRBV28; d_gene: TRBD1; j_gene: TRBJ1-2; CDR3aa: CASSLEDRDYGYTF; CDR3nt: TGTGCCAGCAGTTTAGAGGACAGGGACTATGGCTACACCTTC
abundance: -; v_gene: TRBV29-1; d_gene: -; j_gene: TRBJ1-2; CDR3aa: CSGAGTGYGYTF; CDR3nt: TGCAGCGGGGCCGGTACAGGGTACGGCTACACCTTC
abundance: once; v_gene: TRBV10-2; d_gene: TRBD1; j_gene: TRBJ1-2; CDR3aa: CASGDRANYGYTF; CDR3nt: TGCGCCAGTGGGGACAGGGCGAACTATGGCTACACCTTC
abundance: -; v_gene: TRBV29-1; d_gene: TRBD1; j_gene: TRBJ2-3; CDR3aa: CSARTGTTDTQYF; CDR3nt: TGCAGCGCACGGACAGGGACCACAGATACGCAGTATTTT
abundance: -; v_gene: TRBV21-1; d_gene: -; j_gene: TRBJ1-3; CDR3aa: CASQGWQSSGNTIYF; CDR3nt: TGTGCCAGCCAGGGGTGGCAGAGCTCTGGAAACACCATATATTTT
abundance: -; v_gene: TRBV29-1; d_gene: -; j_gene: TRBJ2-1; CDR3aa: CSVEPQLTRRADNEQFF; CDR3nt: TGCAGCGTTGAACCGCAGCTAACACGGCGGGCCGACAATGAGCAGTTCTTC